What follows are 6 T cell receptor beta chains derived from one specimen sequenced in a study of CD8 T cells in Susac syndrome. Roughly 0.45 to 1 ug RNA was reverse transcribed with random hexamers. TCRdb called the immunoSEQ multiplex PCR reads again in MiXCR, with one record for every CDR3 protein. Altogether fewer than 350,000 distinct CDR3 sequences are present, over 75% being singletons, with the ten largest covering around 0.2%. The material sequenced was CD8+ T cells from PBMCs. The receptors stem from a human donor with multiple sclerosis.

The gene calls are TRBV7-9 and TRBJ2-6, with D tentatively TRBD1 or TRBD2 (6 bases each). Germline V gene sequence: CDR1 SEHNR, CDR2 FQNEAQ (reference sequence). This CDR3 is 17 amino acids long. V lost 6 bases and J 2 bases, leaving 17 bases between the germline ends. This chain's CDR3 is CASRHQSGEAGANVLTF. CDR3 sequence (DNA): TGTGCCAGCAGGCACCAGTCAGGGGAGGCTGGGGCCAACGTCCTGACTTTC.

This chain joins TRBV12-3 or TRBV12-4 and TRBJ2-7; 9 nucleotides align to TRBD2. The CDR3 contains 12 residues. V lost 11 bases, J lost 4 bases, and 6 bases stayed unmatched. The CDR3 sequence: CAGGTSIYEQYF. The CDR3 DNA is TGTGCCGGCGGGACTAGCATATACGAGCAGTACTTC.

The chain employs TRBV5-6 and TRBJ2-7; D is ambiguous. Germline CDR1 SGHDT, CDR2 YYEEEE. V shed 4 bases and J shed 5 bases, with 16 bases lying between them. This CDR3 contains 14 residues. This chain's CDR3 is CASSDTGMVHEQYF. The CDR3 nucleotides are TGTGCCAGCAGCGACACTGGGATGGTCCACGAGCAGTACTTC.

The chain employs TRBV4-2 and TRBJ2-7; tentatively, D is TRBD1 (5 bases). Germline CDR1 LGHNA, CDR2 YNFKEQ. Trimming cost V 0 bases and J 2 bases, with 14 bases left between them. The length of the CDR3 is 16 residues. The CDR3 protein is CASSQEGQGTTYEQYF. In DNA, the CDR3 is TGTGCCAGCAGCCAAGAGGGTCAGGGCACTACCTACGAGCAGTACTTC.

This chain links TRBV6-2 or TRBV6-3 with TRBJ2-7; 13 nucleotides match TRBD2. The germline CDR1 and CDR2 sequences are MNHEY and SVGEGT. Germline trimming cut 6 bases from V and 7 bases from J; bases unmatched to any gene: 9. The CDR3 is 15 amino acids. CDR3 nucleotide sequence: TGTGCCAGCAGCTGGAGACTAGCGGGAGGTGGAGAGCAGTACTTC. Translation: CASSWRLAGGGEQYF.

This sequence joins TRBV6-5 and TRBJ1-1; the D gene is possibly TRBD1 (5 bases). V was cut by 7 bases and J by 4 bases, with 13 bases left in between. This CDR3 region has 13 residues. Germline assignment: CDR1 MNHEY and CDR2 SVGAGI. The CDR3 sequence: CASKLGGGTEAFF. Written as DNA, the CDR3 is TGTGCCAGCAAATTGGGGGGTGGCACTGAAGCTTTCTTT.